Below, 14 T cell receptor beta chains from the same sample are listed, as sequenced in a study of preoperative IRX-2 immunotherapy in early breast cancer. The treatment denotes: preoperative locoregional IRX-2 cytokine immunotherapy. The method was immunoSEQ multiplex PCR; TCRdb's version includes in-frame clones alone and lacks a portion of them. The sample carries 30,000 to 35,000 clones, 90% to 95% recorded once. The specimen was collected from a patient treated with IRX-2 immunotherapy. These receptors came from a human donor with breast cancer.

As for this clone: The CDR3 ends on some other residue instead of the conserved phenylalanine or tryptophan, so this is likely a read error. Because the CDR3's place on the DNA is in doubt, the DNA is left out and the CDR3 is given as listed by TCRdb. V usage is TRBV6-5 and J usage is TRBJ2-7. Counting both end residues, the CDR3 totals 10 amino acids. Looked up from germline, CDR1 is MNHEY and CDR2 is SVGAGI. The CDR3 loop is CASGPTPWEL.

The genes are TRBV18 and TRBJ1-4; D is possibly TRBD1 (6 bases). The CDR3 is 13 amino acids. The germline CDR1 and CDR2 sequences are KGHSH and LQKENI. V was trimmed by 2 bases and J by 7 bases, leaving 8 bases between them. CDR3 in DNA: TGTGCCAGCTCACCAGGGGGCGGTGAAAAACTGTTTTTT. It translates to CASSPGGGEKLFF. The full variable domain, completed using reference TRBV18 and TRBJ1-4, is NAGVMQNPRHLVRRRGQEARLRCSPMKGHSHVYWYRQLPEEGLKFMVYLQKENIIDESGMPKERFSAEFPKEGPSILRIQQVVRGDSAAYFCASSPGGGEKLFFGSGTQLSVL.

The rearrangement joins TRBV6-1 to TRBJ2-5; TRBD2 matches 8 bases. Germline CDR1 reads MNHNS; CDR2 reads SASEGT. The CDR3 is 14 amino acids. V lost 8 bases and J lost 4; bases outside the gene matches: 9. This chain's CDR3 is CASEVAGLIETQYF. The DNA for the CDR3 is TGTGCCAGCGAAGTAGCGGGGTTGATAGAGACCCAGTACTTC.

The V and J genes are TRBV7-9 and TRBJ2-3; 11 bases are shared with TRBD2. J lost 3 bases, V lost 1 base, and 0 bases had no gene match. The CDR3 runs to 15 residues. Germline CDR1 and CDR2: SEHNR and FQNEAQ (reference sequence). The CDR3 protein is CASSLGLAGTDTQYF. CDR3 nucleotides: TGTGCCAGCAGCTTAGGACTAGCGGGGACAGATACGCAGTATTTT.

The chain combines TRBV12-5 with TRBJ2-7, with a tentative D call TRBD2 (5 bases). V shed 0 bases and J shed 3 bases, with 12 bases lying between them. The CDR3 runs to 15 residues. Per germline, CDR1 LGHNT and CDR2 FRNRAP. CDR3 residues: CASGLVSGSHYEQYF. Here the CDR3 DNA reads TGTGCTAGTGGTTTGGTATCGGGATCCCACTACGAGCAGTACTTC.

Only one count was recorded for this clone. This rearrangement joins TRBV19 to TRBJ1-4; 7 positions agree with TRBD1. The CDR3 spans 14 residues. J gave up 6 bases and V 4 bases, and 5 bases lay outside the gene matches. Germline V gene sequence: CDR1 LNHDA, CDR2 SQIVND (reference sequence). DNA of the CDR3: TGTGCCAGTAGTACCGGGACAGTTCATGAAAAACTGTTTTTT. As protein: CASSTGTVHEKLFF.

This CDR3 is CASSESNRGYPYGYTF. CDR3 nucleotide sequence: TGTGCCAGCAGTGAAAGCAACAGGGGGTATCCATATGGCTACACCTTC. V is TRBV2 and J is TRBJ1-2; 8 positions agree with TRBD1. The V and J ends lost 2 bases and 5 bases, in that order; junction bases with no gene match: 10. CDR1 is SNHLY and CDR2 is FYNNEI in the germline V gene. The CDR3 runs 16 residues.

This chain connects TRBV5-1 to TRBJ2-5; 9 nucleotides match TRBD2. The CDR3 has 15 amino acids. Germline CDR1 reads SGHRS; CDR2 reads YFSETQ. After removal of 4 bases from V and 4 bases from J, the junction contained 8 bases not matched to a gene. The CDR3 spells CASSPWGTSRETQYF. CDR3 coding DNA: TGCGCCAGCAGCCCTTGGGGGACTAGCCGAGAGACCCAGTACTTC.

The chain has TRBV9 and TRBJ1-1; D gene uncertain. V was clipped by 7 bases and J by 0 bases, with 4 bases between them. The germline CDR1 and CDR2 sequences are SGDLS and YYNGEE. The CDR3 spans 11 residues. CDR3 sequence (DNA): TGTGCCAGCGGGGTGAACACTGAAGCTTTCTTT. It yields the protein CASGVNTEAFF.

The chain has TRBV28 and TRBJ2-7, with D maybe TRBD1 (6 bases). Germline loops: CDR1 MDHEN, CDR2 SYDVKM. This CDR3 contains 15 residues. Trimming stripped 9 bases from V and 4 bases from J, with 22 bases between. CDR3: CARGPRVGAGYEQYF. The CDR3 coding sequence is TGTGCCAGGGGGCCCAGAGTGGGGGCCGGGTACGAGCAGTACTTC.

J is TRBJ1-6 and V is TRBV20-1; TRBD1 is a possible D gene (5 bases). Germline V gene lookup returns CDR1 DFQATT and CDR2 SNEGSKA (reference sequence). With 5 bases removed from V and 8 bases from J, the gap between germline ends came to 7 bases. The CDR3 spans 11 residues. The CDR3 nucleotides read TGCAGTGCTTCACAGGATTCACCCCTCCACTTT. This gives the protein CSASQDSPLHF.

This chain joins TRBV19 and TRBJ1-2, with D possibly TRBD1 on 6 matching bases. The V end was cut by 6 bases, the J end by 6 bases, with 14 bases between. CDR1 is LNHDA, CDR2 SQIVND, per germline (reference sequence). This CDR3 has 13 amino acids. The DNA of the CDR3 is TGTGCCAGTAGAGGAACAGGGTTAGATGGCTACACCTTC. As protein: CASRGTGLDGYTF.

As for this clone: The same CDR3 also results from other DNA sequences found in this sample. In DNA, the CDR3 is TGTGCCAGCGGGGGGCAGAGCAATCAGCCCCAGCATTTT. Translating gives CASGGQSNQPQHF. The chain couples TRBV6-5 to TRBJ1-5; tentatively, D is TRBD1 (6 bases). The CDR3 is 13 residues long. V was trimmed by 8 bases and J by 1 base, leaving 9 bases between them. CDR1 is MNHEY and CDR2 is SVGAGI in the germline V gene.

The rearrangement links TRBV18 to TRBJ1-2; no clear D gene. Trimming took 1 base from V and 6 from J, leaving 6 bases between them. This CDR3 is 12 amino acids long. From germline, CDR1 is KGHSH and CDR2 LQKENI. CDR3 in DNA: TGTGCCAGCTCACCACGCCAGGATGGCTACACCTTC. Translation gives CASSPRQDGYTF.